These 32 T cell receptor beta chains were all obtained from the same sample, sequenced in a study of T cells after yellow fever vaccination. TCRdb redid the calling of the 5' RACE reads with MiXCR, one entry per CDR3 protein. The table lists some 250,000 distinct CDR3 sequences, around 7% of them singletons. The starting material was CD4+ T cells sorted from PBMCs, obtained 15 days after the yellow fever booster vaccination. The receptors come from a young man who received the YFV17D yellow fever vaccine.

This clonotype was counted at least ten times. V and J are TRBV15 and TRBJ2-3; 10 nucleotides align to TRBD2. The V gene's germline CDR1 is LNHNV and CDR2 YYDKDF (reference sequence). This CDR3 region has 17 residues. With V trimmed by 2 bases and J by 0 bases, 5 bases remained unmatched. CDR3: CATSRRTSGQSTDTQYF. The CDR3 DNA reads TGTGCCACCAGCAGAAGGACTAGCGGACAAAGCACAGATACGCAGTATTTT.

This clonotype was picked up many times. This chain connects TRBV7-9 to TRBJ2-3; weak D call: TRBD1 (5 bases). Germline V gene sequence: CDR1 SEHNR, CDR2 FQNEAQ (reference sequence). The germline V and J ends were trimmed by 7 bases and 1 base, with 12 bases remaining between them. The CDR3 has 14 residues. The CDR3 here is CASTPRVGTDTQYF. As DNA, the CDR3 is TGTGCCAGCACCCCCAGGGTCGGCACAGATACGCAGTATTTT.

This chain uses TRBV24-1 with TRBJ2-1; 14 nucleotides match TRBD2. The CDR3 sequence is 18 residues long. Germline V gene data show CDR1 as KGHDR and CDR2 as SFDVKD. V trimming: 1 base; J trimming: 1 base; junction bases outside the gene matches: 2. The CDR3 protein is CATSDFGTSGRSYNEQFF. The CDR3 nucleotides read TGTGCCACCAGTGATTTCGGGACTAGCGGGAGATCCTACAATGAGCAGTTCTTC.

This clonotype was counted ten times or more. The CDR3 region has the DNA TGTGCCACCAAACGGGGTGGCACAGATACGCAGTATTTT. It specifies CATKRGGTDTQYF. The chain links TRBV15 to TRBJ2-3, with D possibly being TRBD2 (5 bases). The CDR3 is 13 residues long. Germline V gene lookup returns CDR1 LNHNV and CDR2 YYDKDF (reference sequence). V was clipped by 7 bases and J by 1 base, with 9 bases between them.

This clonotype was found many times. The chain recombines TRBV6-2 or TRBV6-3 with TRBJ2-7, with 11 bases identical to TRBD2. Germline V lookup: CDR1 MNHEY, CDR2 SVGEGT. The CDR3 is 15 amino acids. Trimming cost V 5 bases and J 4 bases; bases outside gene matches: 7. The CDR3, as DNA: TGTGCCAGCAGTCAGACTAGCGGGACTACATACGAGCAGTACTTC. Its translation: CASSQTSGTTYEQYF.

This clonotype turned up a few times. J is TRBJ2-7 and V is TRBV7-8; TRBD1 aligns across 8 bases. Germline V gene data show CDR1 as SGHVS and CDR2 as FQNEAQ. Trimming cost V 5 bases and J 4 bases; bases outside gene matches: 10. The CDR3 runs to 15 residues. CDR3 loop: CASSHRQGIGYEQYF. CDR3 coding DNA: TGTGCCAGCAGCCATCGACAGGGGATCGGTTACGAGCAGTACTTC.

This clonotype has a handful of counts. The chain joins TRBV20-1 to TRBJ2-2; D might be TRBD1 (5 bases). V was pared by 0 bases and J by 5 bases, with 13 bases between. The CDR3 runs 15 residues. Germline CDR1 DFQATT, CDR2 SNEGSKA (reference sequence). CDR3 loop: CSARDTARGTGELFF. The CDR3 region has the DNA TGCAGTGCTAGAGATACAGCAAGGGGAACCGGGGAGCTGTTTTTT.

This clonotype occurred many times. The genes are TRBV7-2 and TRBJ2-5, with D maybe TRBD2 (5 bases). The CDR3 totals 14 residues. Germline-derived CDR1 and CDR2 are SGHTA and FQGNSA. Trimming took 1 base from V and 5 from J, leaving 11 bases between them. The DNA of the CDR3 is TGTGCCAGCAGCTTAGATTCTGGCGGGGAGACCCAGTACTTC. It yields the protein CASSLDSGGETQYF.

The chain employs TRBV20-1 and TRBJ2-1; possibly TRBD2 for D (7 bases). Trimming pared 7 bases from V and 7 bases from J, leaving 11 bases between. The CDR3 consists of 11 residues. Germline V gives CDR1 DFQATT, CDR2 SNEGSKA (reference sequence). This CDR3 reads CSEGRGNEQFF. The CDR3 DNA follows: TGCAGTGAGGGGAGGGGGAATGAGCAGTTCTTC.

This clonotype has ten or more counts. The chain combines TRBV7-2 with TRBJ2-5; 7 bases are shared with TRBD1. Germline V gives CDR1 SGHTA, CDR2 FQGNSA. The junction had 6 bases not matched to a gene; V was cut back by 1 base and J by 1 base. This CDR3 spans 16 amino acids. In nucleotides, the CDR3 is TGTGCCAGCAGCTTAGGACCACAGGGGAGCCAAGAGACCCAGTACTTC. This codes for CASSLGPQGSQETQYF.

The table lists this clonotype with a few counts. CDR3 region: CASSTLGNQQFF. CDR3 nucleotides: TGTGCCAGTAGTACCTTAGGTAACCAGCAGTTCTTC. The chain carries TRBV19 and TRBJ2-1, with D uncertain. CDR3 length equals 12 residues. Germline V CDR1 and CDR2: LNHDA, SQIVND (reference sequence). The ends were cut back, 4 bases at V and 11 bases at J, with 12 bases in the middle.

This clonotype has a handful of counts. The genes are TRBV4-3 and TRBJ2-7; D is possibly TRBD1 or TRBD2 (7 bases each). The germline V and J ends were trimmed by 4 bases and 9 bases, with 16 bases remaining between them. Germline assignment: CDR1 LGHNA and CDR2 YSLEER. CDR3 length: 13 amino acids. Here the CDR3 reads CASSLGEGAGQYF. For the CDR3, the DNA is TGCGCCAGCAGCCTCGGGGAGGGGGCCGGGCAGTACTTC.

This clonotype was seen a few times. The rearrangement links TRBV5-4 to TRBJ2-7; TRBD2 agrees at 10 bases. Germline CDR1 and CDR2: SGHNT and YYREEE (reference sequence). The J segment lost 5 bases and the V segment lost 2 bases, leaving 7 bases of the junction unmatched. There are 15 residues in the CDR3. The CDR3, as DNA: TGTGCCAGCAGCTTAACCCTAGCGGGAGACCACGAGCAGTACTTC. Translating it yields CASSLTLAGDHEQYF.

The chain uses TRBV7-2 and TRBJ1-1, with D tentatively TRBD1 (5 bases). V was shortened by 2 bases and J by 11 bases, with 18 bases between the two germline ends. The CDR3 has 14 amino acids. CDR1 SGHTA and CDR2 FQGNSA come from the germline V gene. In DNA form, the CDR3 reads TGTGCCAGCAGCTTAAGTTCAGGGACTTTTCGGGCTTTCTTT. It translates to CASSLSSGTFRAFF.

The chain joins TRBV5-1 to TRBJ2-7, with a weak D call TRBD1 (6 bases). Trimming shortened V by 0 bases and J by 0 bases, and 10 bases separated the two germline ends. CDR1 and CDR2 (germline): SGHRS, YFSETQ. CDR3 length equals 15 residues. This CDR3 is CASSLAGTLSYEQYF. The CDR3, as DNA: TGCGCCAGCAGCTTGGCCGGGACACTCTCCTACGAGCAGTACTTC.

Many counts were recorded for this clonotype. This chain links TRBV10-3 with TRBJ2-7, with D possibly matching TRBD2 (6 bases). CDR3 size: 14 residues. Germline CDR1 ENHRY, CDR2 SYGVKD. V lost 10 bases and J 3 bases, leaving 19 bases between the germline ends. CDR3 bases: TGTGCCAGCCAGCAACCGGGACTCCGCTACGAGCAGTACTTC. Protein product: CASQQPGLRYEQYF.

This clonotype was counted many times. This chain links TRBV20-1 with TRBJ2-5; 9 bases are shared with TRBD2. This CDR3 region has 13 residues. From germline, CDR1 is DFQATT and CDR2 SNEGSKA (reference sequence). Germline trimming cut 6 bases from V and 3 bases from J; bases unmatched to any gene: 5. CDR3 protein: CSATRLAEETQYF. CDR3 sequence (DNA): TGCAGTGCAACCAGACTAGCGGAAGAGACCCAGTACTTC.

This clonotype was seen at least ten times. One end of the junction varies from germline; a read error may be responsible. The rearrangement uses TRBV5-1 and TRBJ2-3; 8 bases line up with TRBD1. Germline V lookup: CDR1 SGHRS, CDR2 YFSETQ. There are 15 residues in the CDR3. This CDR3 reads CASSSGQGLTDTQYF. The CDR3 nucleotides read TGTGCCAGCAGCTCTGGACAGGGACTCACAGATACGCAGTATTTT.

This chain joins TRBV7-2 and TRBJ1-1; tentatively, D is TRBD1 (6 bases). This CDR3 has 14 residues. V lost 4 bases to trimming and J lost 1 base, with 10 bases between them. Germline V gene data show CDR1 as SGHTA and CDR2 as FQGNSA. The CDR3 DNA is TGTGCCAGCAGCTCATCGACAGGGAACACTGAAGCTTTCTTT. Its protein is CASSSSTGNTEAFF.

This chain uses TRBV20-1 with TRBJ2-4; D uncertain. Trimming left V 4 bases short and J 3 bases short, with 7 bases between. CDR1 and CDR2 from the germline V gene are DFQATT and SNEGSKA (reference sequence). There are 12 residues in the CDR3. The CDR3 DNA reads as TGCAGTGCTAACGAGGACAAAAACATTCAGTACTTC. Translation gives CSANEDKNIQYF.

The CDR3 region has the DNA TGTGCCAGCAGCCAAAGCCCGTCCGGTCGAGGGGTCACTGAAGCTTTCTTT. This sequence encodes CASSQSPSGRGVTEAFF. This rearrangement joins TRBV3-1 to TRBJ1-1, with D perhaps matching TRBD1 (5 bases). This CDR3 has 17 amino acids. Germline-derived CDR1 and CDR2 are LGHDT and YNNKEL (reference sequence). Trimming took off 2 bases at V and 4 bases at J, with 20 bases between the two ends.

This clonotype turned up a few times. The chain uses TRBV5-4 and TRBJ1-1; D uncertain. The CDR3 loop spans 14 amino acids. CDR1 SGHNT and CDR2 YYREEE come from the germline V gene (reference sequence). Trimming stripped 3 bases from V and 5 bases from J, with 14 bases between. CDR3 DNA sequence: TGTGCCAGCAGCTGGAAGGGTGGGCGGACTGAAGCTTTCTTT. This codes for CASSWKGGRTEAFF.

This chain uses TRBV10-3 with TRBJ1-5; 7 nucleotides align to TRBD1. Germline lookup yields CDR1 ENHRY and CDR2 SYGVKD. J was trimmed by 6 bases and V by 0 bases; bases with no gene match: 2. The CDR3 contains 14 residues. CDR3 coding DNA: TGTGCCATCAGTGAGTCCCAGGGGGTTCAGCCCCAGCATTTT. Amino acids: CAISESQGVQPQHF.

This clonotype appeared many times. This chain's CDR3 is CASSRTYGEAFF. CDR3 sequence (DNA): TGTGCCAGCAGCAGGACGTATGGAGAAGCTTTCTTT. The gene calls are TRBV7-2 and TRBJ1-1; no clear D gene. The CDR3 extends over 12 amino acids. CDR1 is SGHTA, CDR2 FQGNSA, per germline. V was cut by 5 bases and J by 8 bases, with 12 bases left in between. The variable domain in full, completed from reference TRBV7-2 and TRBJ1-1, reads GAGVSQSPSNKVTEKGKDVELRCDPISGHTALYWYRQSLGQGLEFLIYFQGNSAPDKSGLPSDRFSAERTGGSVSTLTIQRTQQEDSAVYLCASSRTYGEAFFGQGTRLTVV.

This clonotype showed up many times. The chain uses TRBV29-1 and TRBJ1-1; D not certain. This CDR3 spans 12 amino acids. V was pared by 7 bases and J by 1 base, with 10 bases between. Germline CDR1 SQVTM, CDR2 ANQGSEA. The CDR3 loop is CSAARTNTEAFF. DNA of the CDR3: TGCAGCGCGGCTCGAACGAACACTGAAGCTTTCTTT.

This clonotype was detected a few times. The genes are TRBV5-1 and TRBJ2-6; D may be TRBD2 (5 bases). The CDR3 is 17 residues long. The ends were cut back, 1 base at V and 0 bases at J, with 11 bases in the middle. CDR1 SGHRS and CDR2 YFSETQ come from the germline V gene. The CDR3 region has the DNA TGCGCCAGCAGCTTGTTTAGTGGGAGCTCTGGGGCCAACGTCCTGACTTTC. Translated: CASSLFSGSSGANVLTF.

This clonotype came up many times. This chain uses TRBV5-1 with TRBJ1-1; D call uncertain. Germline V lookup: CDR1 SGHRS, CDR2 YFSETQ. The CDR3 spans 13 residues. V was cut by 5 bases and J by 1 base, with 9 bases left in between. CDR3 sequence reads: CASRRRENTEAFF. The CDR3 nucleotides read TGCGCCAGCAGGAGGAGGGAGAACACTGAAGCTTTCTTT.

This clonotype was found many times. The genes are TRBV5-1 and TRBJ2-1; 9 bases are shared with TRBD2. Looked up from germline, CDR1 is SGHRS and CDR2 is YFSETQ. The V and J ends lost 3 bases and 0 bases, in that order; junction bases with no gene match: 4. CDR3 size: 16 residues. The DNA for the CDR3 is TGCGCCAGCAGCTCCCTAGCGGGGAGCTCCTACAATGAGCAGTTCTTC. Its protein is CASSSLAGSSYNEQFF.

The chain is built from TRBV6-4 and TRBJ2-6; either TRBD1 or TRBD2 may fit D (6 bases each). Germline V gives CDR1 MRHNA, CDR2 SNTAGT. Trimming left V 6 bases short and J 1 base short, with 19 bases between. The CDR3 extends over 18 amino acids. CDR3 bases: TGTGCCAGCAGCTTGTTCGGGGGCAGTCTATCTGGGGCCAACGTCCTGACTTTC. It specifies CASSLFGGSLSGANVLTF.

This clonotype was observed many times. The chain employs TRBV5-1 and TRBJ2-1; D call uncertain. This CDR3 has 12 residues. Germline values: CDR1 SGHRS, CDR2 YFSETQ. The V and J ends lost 0 bases and 9 bases respectively, with 7 bases between them. CDR3 protein: CASSLAPGEQFF. CDR3 bases: TGCGCCAGCAGCTTGGCCCCCGGTGAGCAGTTCTTC.

There are many counts of this clonotype. This sequence joins TRBV5-1 and TRBJ2-7; D might be TRBD2 (6 bases). The CDR3 sequence is 15 residues long. Germline values: CDR1 SGHRS, CDR2 YFSETQ. Trimming shortened V by 0 bases and J by 3 bases, and 13 bases separated the two germline ends. The CDR3, as DNA: TGCGCCAGCAGCTTGGCTAGCGTCGCCATCTACGAGCAGTACTTC. It encodes CASSLASVAIYEQYF. The whole variable domain, remainder taken from reference TRBV5-1 and TRBJ2-7, is KAGVTQTPRYLIKTRGQQVTLSCSPISGHRSVSWYQQTPGQGLQFLFEYFSETQRNKGNFPGRFSGRQFSNSRSEMNVSTLELGDSALYLCASSLASVAIYEQYFGPGTRLTVT.

This clonotype was found a few times. This rearrangement joins TRBV5-1 to TRBJ2-3; TRBD1 agrees at 7 bases. Trimming took 4 bases from V and 6 from J; bases not matched to a gene: 8. Germline V gene sequence: CDR1 SGHRS, CDR2 YFSETQ. The CDR3 totals 14 residues. CDR3 loop: CASSPDRPSDTQYF. The CDR3 bases are TGCGCCAGCAGCCCGGACAGGCCATCCGATACGCAGTATTTT.